This T cell receptor beta chain derives from a study of CD8 T cells in Susac syndrome. The RNA, about 0.5 to 1 ug, was put through reverse transcription using random hexamers. TCRdb analysed the immunoSEQ multiplex PCR reads with MiXCR anew, one entry per CDR3 protein. The sample gives 150,000 to 200,000 distinct CDR3 sequences, about 96% of which show up once; 0.093% is in the top ten. The multiple sclerosis controls, all treatment-naive patients, had relapsing-remitting disease that was stable or active. This receptor was obtained from a human donor with multiple sclerosis. The sample taken for sequencing was CD4+ T cells from PBMCs.

CDR3: CASSQGSSGGEDTQYF. The DNA for the CDR3 is TGTGCCAGCAGCCAAGGCTCTAGCGGAGGAGAAGATACGCAGTATTTT. The chain couples TRBV3-1 to TRBJ2-3; 7 positions agree with TRBD2. The V gene's germline CDR1 is LGHDT and CDR2 YNNKEL (reference sequence). The CDR3 contains 16 residues. The V and J ends lost 1 base and 5 bases, in that order; junction bases with no gene match: 9.